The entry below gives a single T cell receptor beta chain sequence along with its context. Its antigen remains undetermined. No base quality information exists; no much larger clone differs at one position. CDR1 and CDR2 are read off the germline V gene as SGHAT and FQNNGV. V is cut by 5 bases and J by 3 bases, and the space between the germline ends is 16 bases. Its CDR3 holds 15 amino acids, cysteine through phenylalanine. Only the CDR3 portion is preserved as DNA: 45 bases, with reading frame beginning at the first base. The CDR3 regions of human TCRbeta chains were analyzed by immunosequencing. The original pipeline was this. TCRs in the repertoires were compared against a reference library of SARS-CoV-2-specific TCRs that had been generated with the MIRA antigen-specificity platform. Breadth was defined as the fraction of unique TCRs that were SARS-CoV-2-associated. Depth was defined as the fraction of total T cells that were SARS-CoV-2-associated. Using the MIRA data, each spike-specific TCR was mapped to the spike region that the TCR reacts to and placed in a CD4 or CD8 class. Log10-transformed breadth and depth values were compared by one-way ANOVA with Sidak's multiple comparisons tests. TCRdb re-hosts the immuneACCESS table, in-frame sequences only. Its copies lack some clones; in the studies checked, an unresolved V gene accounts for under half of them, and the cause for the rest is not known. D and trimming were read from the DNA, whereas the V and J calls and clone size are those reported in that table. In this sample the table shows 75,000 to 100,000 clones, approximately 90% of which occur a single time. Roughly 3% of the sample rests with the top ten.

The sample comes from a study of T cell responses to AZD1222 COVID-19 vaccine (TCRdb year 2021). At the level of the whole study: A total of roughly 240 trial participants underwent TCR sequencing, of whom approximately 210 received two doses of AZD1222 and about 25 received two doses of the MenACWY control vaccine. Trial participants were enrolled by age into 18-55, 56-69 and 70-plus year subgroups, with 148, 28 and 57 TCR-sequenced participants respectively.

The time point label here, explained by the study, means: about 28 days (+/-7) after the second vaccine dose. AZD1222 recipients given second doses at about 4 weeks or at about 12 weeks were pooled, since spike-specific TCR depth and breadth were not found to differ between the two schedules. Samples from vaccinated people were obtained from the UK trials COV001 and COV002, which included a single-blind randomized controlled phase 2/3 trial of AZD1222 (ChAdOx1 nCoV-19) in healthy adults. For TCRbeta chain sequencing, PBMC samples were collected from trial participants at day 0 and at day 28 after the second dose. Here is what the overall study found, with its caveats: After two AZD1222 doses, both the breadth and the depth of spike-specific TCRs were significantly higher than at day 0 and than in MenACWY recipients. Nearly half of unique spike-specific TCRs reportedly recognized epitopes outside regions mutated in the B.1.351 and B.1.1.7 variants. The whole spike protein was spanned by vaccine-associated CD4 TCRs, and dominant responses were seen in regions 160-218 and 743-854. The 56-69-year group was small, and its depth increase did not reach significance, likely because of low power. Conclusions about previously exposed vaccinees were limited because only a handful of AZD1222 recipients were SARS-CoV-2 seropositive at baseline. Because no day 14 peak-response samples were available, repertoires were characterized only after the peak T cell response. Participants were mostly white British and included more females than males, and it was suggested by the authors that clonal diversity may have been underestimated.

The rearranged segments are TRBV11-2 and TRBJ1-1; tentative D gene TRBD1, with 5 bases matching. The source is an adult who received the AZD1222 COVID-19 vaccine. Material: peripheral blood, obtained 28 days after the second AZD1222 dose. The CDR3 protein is CASSPRQNTYTEAFF. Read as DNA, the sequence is TGTGCCAGCAGCCCAAGACAGAATACATACACTGAAGCTTTCTTT.